The clone carrying this TCR beta chain was detected ten times or more. What it binds is unknown. The authors' processing: Sample TCR totals centred on a median of 95,638, ranging about 20,000 to 750,000. Each CDR3 protein is one row after TCRdb ran MiXCR on the RACE reads. The V and J calls come from TCRdb's annotation, not from the publication. The data contain about 400,000 distinct CDR3 sequences, over 6% of them singletons. CDR3 length: 15 residues. Trimming cost V 4 bases and J 0 bases, with 7 bases left between them. In germline, CDR1 is LNHDA, CDR2 SQIVND (reference sequence). The data stem from a study of human T cells and chemical hapten exposure. About the study: 2% DPC was applied to about 2 cm by about 2 cm of upper inner arm skin for sensitization.

General observations from the study: Following DPC sensitization, TCRs present above 1 in 1000 frequency showed no change.

The time point is: patch test 2, 6 weeks after DPC sensitization. Described treatment: therapeutic diphenylcyclopropenone sensitization with weekly scalp DPC. Every donor had alopecia and was 18 to 70 years old; all were suitable for DPC. Sequencing used whole blood, obtained in connection with sensitization to the hapten diphenylcyclopropenone (DPC). The sequence was obtained from a woman under 30 with alopecia areata. Some clones in this sample may be carry-over from other donors' samples. The V gene is TRBV19, the J gene TRBJ2-6; D remains ambiguous. CDR3 region: CASSTGYSGANVLTF. For the CDR3, the DNA is TGTGCCAGTAGTACAGGCTACTCTGGGGCCAACGTCCTGACTTTC.